This record covers a single T cell receptor (beta chain). Its antigen is still unknown. The sample holds no much larger clone one base away, and base qualities are not on file. This specimen comes from a study of OX40 agonist ivuxolimab in advanced cancers. Context from the whole study: Ivuxolimab was a fully human IgG2 agonistic monoclonal antibody targeting the costimulatory receptor OX40 (CD134). Prior anti-PD-1, anti-PD-L1 or anti-CTLA-4 therapy was permitted, and checkpoint inhibitors had been received by 40% to 50% of dose-escalation patients. The paper describes the monotherapy dose-escalation part (N = 52 patients) of the phase I trial of ivuxolimab. Of the 50 or so patients in dose escalation, about 20 had hepatocellular carcinoma, approximately 15 had melanoma, 9 had renal cell carcinoma and 9 had head and neck cancer. Three dose-escalation patients achieved partial responses, one with hepatocellular carcinoma and two with cutaneous melanoma. Intravenous ivuxolimab was administered to patients every 2 weeks at six dose levels: 0.01, 0.1, 0.3, 1.5, 3 and 10 mg/kg. Peripheral TCRbeta sequencing was intended to test whether TCR sequence diversity was altered and clonal T-cell expansion was caused by ivuxolimab. The dose-escalation cohort was around 83% male with a mean age of about 60 years, ranging from roughly 23 to 80.

To sequence the TCRbeta CDR3 region, genomic DNA was isolated from the sorted cells. TCRbeta CDR3 regions were sequenced using the immunoSEQ Assay. What TCRdb holds here is the immuneACCESS table cut down to in-frame rearrangements. Part of the clones is not present; checked against another copy, under half of the missing clones reflect an unresolved V gene, and the others are unexplained. The sample contains around 37,000 clones, about 82% of them found a single time. The ten largest clones take up 20% to 25% of the sample. Patients with autoimmune disease history or receiving systemic immunosuppression were excluded from the trial. Peripheral blood for TCR sequencing was collected from all dose cohorts at baseline, on cycle 4 day 1, and on cycle 7 day 1. Samples came from an open-label, multicenter, first-in-human phase I dose-escalation trial of ivuxolimab. Adults with locally advanced or metastatic melanoma, renal cell, hepatocellular, or head and neck squamous cell carcinoma were enrolled in the trial. Before TCR sequencing, CD4+ T cells and CD8+ T cells were sorted from peripheral blood as separate populations.

CDR3 length: 15 amino acids, cysteine to phenylalanine. Only the CDR3 DNA is retained, 45 bases long and in frame from the first base. V and J are trimmed by 7 bases and 2 bases, and the gene matches miss 6 bases of the junction. The germline V gene supplies CDR1 SGHRS and CDR2 YFSETQ. Overall study outcomes, separate from this receptor: The antigen specificity of the clonally expanded peripheral T cells was not determined. Low levels of normalized T-cell clonal expansion were also seen in some patients who did not respond. Clonal expansion of both CD4+ and CD8+ blood T cells was observed from baseline to week 6 at doses 0.1 to 3.0 mg/kg. After ivuxolimab, CD8+ T cells had more expanded clones than CD4+ T cells on average. In the 0.1-3.0 mg/kg groups, partial responders had among the lowest normalized peripheral clonal expansion, particularly in CD8+ T cells.

The receptor was isolated from an adult with an advanced solid tumor such as melanoma, head and neck, liver or kidney cancer. Sequencing was performed on CD4+ or CD8+ T cells sorted from blood, taken in a trial of the OX40 agonist ivuxolimab. The chain is encoded by TRBV5-1 joined to TRBJ2-5, with 12 bases matching TRBD2. Here the CDR3 is given as CASYILAGGQETQYF. In nucleotides, the sequence is TGCGCCAGCTACATACTAGCGGGGGGACAAGAGACCCAGTACTTC.